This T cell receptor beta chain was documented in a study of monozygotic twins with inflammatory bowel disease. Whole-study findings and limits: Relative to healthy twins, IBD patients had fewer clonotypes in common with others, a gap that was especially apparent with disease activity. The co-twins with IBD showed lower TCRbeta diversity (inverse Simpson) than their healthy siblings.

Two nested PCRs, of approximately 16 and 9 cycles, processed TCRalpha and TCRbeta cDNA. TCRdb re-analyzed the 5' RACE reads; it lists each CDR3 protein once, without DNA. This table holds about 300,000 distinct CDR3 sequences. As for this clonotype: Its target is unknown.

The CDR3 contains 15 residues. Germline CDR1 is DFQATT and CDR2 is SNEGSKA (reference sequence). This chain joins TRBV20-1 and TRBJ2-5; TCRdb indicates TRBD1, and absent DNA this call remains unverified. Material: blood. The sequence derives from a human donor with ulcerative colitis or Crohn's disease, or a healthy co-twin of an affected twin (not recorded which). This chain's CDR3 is CSARAGGRIQETQYF.